One sample yielded the 30 T cell receptor beta chains listed below, sequenced in a study of T cell repertoires in cytomegalovirus infection. Via MiXCR, TCRdb re-called the reads, giving one row per CDR3 protein. The sample holds 600,000 to 800,000 distinct CDR3 sequences, 24% seen once. Input material: CD8+ T cells from PBMCs. The receptors derive from a human donor in good health (CMV status not recorded). Some clones in this sample may be carry-over from other donors' samples.

The CDR3 sequence is CSVPLAGPDTQYF. The CDR3 nucleotides are TGCAGCGTCCCACTAGCGGGCCCAGATACGCAGTATTTT. The chain links TRBV29-1 to TRBJ2-3; 9 bases fit TRBD2. CDR1 is SQVTM and CDR2 is ANQGSEA in the germline V gene. V shed 6 bases and J 4 bases; nucleotides not matched to a gene: 5. The CDR3 is made up of 13 amino acids.

The chain carries TRBV7-9 and TRBJ2-1; 7 nucleotides agree with TRBD1. J was trimmed by 3 bases and V by 7 bases; bases with no gene match: 9. CDR1 and CDR2 from the germline V gene are SEHNR and FQNEAQ (reference sequence). The CDR3 length is 15 residues. The CDR3 nucleotides read TGTGCCAGCATCGACGAGGGGGCTTTCTACAATGAGCAGTTCTTC. Protein sequence: CASIDEGAFYNEQFF.

J is TRBJ2-1 and V is TRBV5-8, with D perhaps TRBD1 or TRBD2 (5 bases each). The V gene's germline CDR1 is SGHTS and CDR2 YDEGEE. Trimming cost V 0 bases and J 0 bases, with 10 bases left between them. CDR3 length: 16 residues. CDR3 sequence: CASSLVRGASYNEQFF. The CDR3, as DNA: TGTGCCAGCAGCTTGGTGAGGGGTGCCTCCTACAATGAGCAGTTCTTC.

The V call is TRBV6-1, the J call TRBJ2-2, with 13 bases identical to TRBD2. The CDR3 consists of 16 residues. J gave up 5 bases and V 6 bases, and 6 bases lay outside the gene matches. Germline values: CDR1 MNHNS, CDR2 SASEGT. This CDR3 reads CASSPGTSGATGELFF. In DNA, the CDR3 is TGTGCCAGCAGCCCCGGGACTAGCGGGGCAACCGGGGAGCTGTTTTTT.

In this sample, this clonotype turned up many times. V gene TRBV7-9 combines with J gene TRBJ2-7; TRBD1 matches at 7 bases. CDR1 and CDR2 (germline): SEHNR, FQNEAQ (reference sequence). V lost 5 bases to trimming and J lost 2 bases; unmatched junction nucleotides: 6. The CDR3 extends over 14 amino acids. The CDR3 bases are TGTGCCAGCAGCCTGGGACAGAACCCCTACGAGCAGTACTTC. Translation: CASSLGQNPYEQYF.

Only one count was recorded for this clonotype. J is TRBJ2-4 and V is TRBV29-1; possible D gene TRBD2, 5 bases. V was clipped by 4 bases and J by 1 base, with 17 bases between them. CDR3 length: 16 residues. Germline CDR1 SQVTM, CDR2 ANQGSEA. The DNA of the CDR3 is TGCAGCGTTGTAGGGATTTCGGGGATTGCCAAAAACATTCAGTACTTC. Translated, it gives CSVVGISGIAKNIQYF.

In the case of this clonotype: A much larger clone sits a single nucleotide away, making a read error possible. The rearrangement joins TRBV6-6 to TRBJ1-1, with no clear D. The germline gives CDR1 MNHNY, CDR2 SVGAGI (reference sequence). The length of the CDR3 is 10 residues. Trimming pared 6 bases from V and 4 bases from J, leaving 3 bases between. CDR3 bases: TGTGCCAGCAGGACCACTGAAGCTTTCTTT. Amino acids: CASRTTEAFF.

This chain links TRBV23-1 with TRBJ2-3; D is possibly TRBD1 (6 bases). TRBV23-1 qualifies as an ORF whose function is uncertain. The CDR3 runs 17 residues. V was shortened by 4 bases and J by 4 bases, with 21 bases between the two germline ends. The chain's CDR3 is CASSRWIGQMFSDTQYF. The CDR3 DNA reads as TGCGCCAGCAGTCGATGGATCGGACAGATGTTCTCAGATACGCAGTATTTT.

For the CDR3, the DNA is TGTGCCAGCAGCGTGGGACAGGCCAACTCTGGGGCCAACGTCCTGACTTTC. Its protein product is CASSVGQANSGANVLTF. This chain joins TRBV5-6 and TRBJ2-6, with TRBD1 matching 8 bases. The CDR3 loop spans 17 amino acids. Germline V CDR1 and CDR2: SGHDT, YYEEEE. V was clipped by 4 bases and J by 0 bases; unmatched bases: 6.

Worth noting for this clonotype: Just one base apart from a much larger clone, this may be a read error. This CDR3 reads CASSLTRGGHNEQFF. The CDR3 region has the DNA TGTGCCAGCAGCCTGACAAGGGGCGGCCACAATGAGCAGTTCTTC. This chain uses TRBV7-3 with TRBJ2-1; maybe TRBD1 (5 bases). V gave up 5 bases and J gave up 5 bases, with 16 bases separating them. Per the germline V gene, CDR1 is SGHTA and CDR2 is FQGTGA. The CDR3 has 15 amino acids.

This clonotype was picked up many times. The rearrangement joins TRBV7-9 to TRBJ1-2; D unresolved. Germline-derived CDR1 and CDR2 are SEHNR and FQNEAQ (reference sequence). V lost 6 bases and J 4 bases, leaving 18 bases between the germline ends. CDR3 length: 15 residues. CDR3 in DNA: TGTGCCAGCAGGCCCGAATCTCAAGGTCTCTATGGCTACACCTTC. Protein: CASRPESQGLYGYTF. The variable domain in full, with the rest retrieved from reference TRBV7-9 and TRBJ1-2, is DTGVSQNPRHKITKRGQNVTFRCDPISEHNRLYWYRQTLGQGPEFLTYFQNEAQLEKSRLLSDRFSAERPKGSFSTLEIQRTEQGDSAMYLCASRPESQGLYGYTFGSGTRLTVV.

This clonotype was detected a few times. The J gene is TRBJ2-7, the V gene TRBV6-2 or TRBV6-3, with D possibly matching TRBD2 (5 bases). Germline CDR1 is MNHEY and CDR2 is SVGEGT. V was pared by 2 bases and J by 5 bases, with 10 bases between. This CDR3 has 13 residues. Here the CDR3 DNA reads TGTGCCAGCAGTTACGGTCGGGGAAACGAGCAGTACGTC. Translating gives CASSYGRGNEQYV.

Regarding this clonotype: A read error is possible here, since a much larger clone lies one base away. This chain connects TRBV12-3 or TRBV12-4 to TRBJ2-7; tentatively, D is TRBD1 (6 bases). CDR3 size: 13 residues. Deletions cut 6 bases from V and 2 bases from J, with 11 bases between. CDR3 region: CASSPGQPYEQYV. CDR3 bases: TGTGCCAGCAGCCCCGGACAGCCCTACGAGCAGTACGTC.

Many counts were recorded for this clonotype. The chain couples TRBV6-5 to TRBJ2-5; possibly TRBD2 for D (6 bases). V was trimmed by 6 bases and J by 1 base, leaving 9 bases between them. The germline gives CDR1 MNHEY, CDR2 SVGAGI. This CDR3 comprises 13 residues. This CDR3 is CASSFGSQETQYF. Here the CDR3 DNA reads TGTGCCAGCAGCTTCGGGAGCCAAGAGACCCAGTACTTC.

V gene TRBV6-8 combines with J gene TRBJ2-2, with 11 bases matching TRBD1. The germline gives CDR1 MNHGY, CDR2 SAAAGT. V lost 8 bases, J lost 0 bases, and 5 bases stayed unmatched. This CDR3 contains 16 residues. CDR3 region: CASFEDRGPNTGELFF. In DNA form, the CDR3 reads TGTGCCAGCTTCGAGGACAGGGGGCCGAACACCGGGGAGCTGTTTTTT.

The chain links TRBV29-1 to TRBJ1-2, with D possibly being TRBD1 (6 bases). The CDR3 loop spans 12 amino acids. CDR1 and CDR2 from the germline V gene are SQVTM and ANQGSEA. Trimming stripped 5 bases from V and 2 bases from J, with 9 bases between. The chain's CDR3 is CSVTGTNYGYTF. CDR3 nucleotide sequence: TGCAGCGTTACAGGGACCAACTATGGCTACACCTTC.

V usage is TRBV6-6 and J usage is TRBJ2-1; D might be TRBD1 (5 bases). In germline, CDR1 is MNHNY, CDR2 SVGAGI (reference sequence). The length of the CDR3 is 15 residues. Deletions cut 0 bases from V and 8 bases from J, with 14 bases between. DNA for the CDR3: TGTGCCAGCAGTTACTCGAGGCAGGGAATAGATGAGCAGTTCTTC. Encoded protein: CASSYSRQGIDEQFF.

This clonotype occurred many times. The genes are TRBV7-2 and TRBJ2-2; 7 nucleotides align to TRBD2. The germline V gene has CDR1 SGHTA and CDR2 FQGNSA. V dropped 1 base and J dropped 4; count of bases not matched to a gene: 3. There are 15 residues in the CDR3. CDR3 sequence: CASSLVLAATGELFF. The CDR3 bases are TGTGCCAGCAGCTTAGTTCTAGCGGCCACCGGGGAGCTGTTTTTT.

This clonotype has a handful of counts. This chain connects TRBV6-5 to TRBJ2-6, with 8 bases aligning to TRBD1. V shed 6 bases and J 2 bases; nucleotides not matched to a gene: 3. Germline assignment: CDR1 MNHEY and CDR2 SVGAGI. This CDR3 has 15 residues. The CDR3 protein is CASRLQGAGANVLTF. The CDR3 DNA sequence: TGTGCCAGCAGACTACAGGGGGCTGGGGCCAACGTCCTGACTTTC.

A remark on this clonotype: This likely came from a read error, as a far larger clone is one base away. The V call is TRBV28, the J call TRBJ2-1, with 7 positions matching TRBD2. This CDR3 has 12 residues. J was trimmed by 7 bases and V by 6 bases; bases with no gene match: 3. Looked up from germline, CDR1 is MDHEN and CDR2 is SYDVKM. Here the CDR3 reads CASRYGGNEQFF. The CDR3 DNA sequence: TGTGCCAGCAGATACGGGGGGAATGAGCAGTTCTTC.

This clonotype came up a few times. The gene calls are TRBV24-1 and TRBJ2-2, with a weak D call TRBD1 (6 bases). The CDR3 is 20 residues long. V lost 4 bases, J lost 0 bases, and 23 bases lay in between. Germline CDR1 is KGHDR and CDR2 is SFDVKD. In DNA, the CDR3 is TGTGCCACCAGTGACAGTGCTATCGTCGGACAGCTGACGAACACCGGGGAGCTGTTTTTT. Protein: CATSDSAIVGQLTNTGELFF.

This clonotype showed up just a few times. This chain's CDR3 is CASTVGSGGQNEQFF. In nucleotides, the CDR3 is TGTGCCAGCACCGTGGGGAGCGGGGGGCAGAATGAGCAGTTCTTC. The rearrangement links TRBV27 to TRBJ2-1, with 9 nucleotides matching TRBD2. This CDR3 is built from 15 residues. V lost 7 bases to trimming and J lost 7 bases; unmatched junction nucleotides: 11. Germline V lookup: CDR1 MNHEY, CDR2 SMNVEV (reference sequence).

This rearrangement joins TRBV28 to TRBJ2-1; the match to TRBD2 covers 11 bases. Germline V CDR1 and CDR2: MDHEN, SYDVKM. This CDR3 contains 15 residues. V dropped 3 bases and J dropped 8; count of bases not matched to a gene: 6. The CDR3 protein is CASSFSGGAVDEQFF. CDR3 DNA: TGTGCCAGCAGTTTTAGCGGGGGGGCAGTAGATGAGCAGTTCTTC.

This clonotype was counted ten times or more. Sequence at one end of the junction differs from germline and may be a read error. The CDR3 protein is CASSLGRSGRENYNF. The CDR3 DNA sequence: TGTGCCAGCAGCTTAGGAAGGTCAGGGAGGGAAAATTATAACTTT. V usage is TRBV7-2 and J usage is TRBJ1-1, with TRBD1 as a possible D gene (5 bases). The CDR3 runs to 15 residues. Germline-derived CDR1 and CDR2 are SGHTA and FQGNSA.

In its sample, this clonotype was seen many times. CDR3 DNA sequence: TGTGCCAGCAGCTTGGGCCGGGAGCGAGCCACAGATACGCAGTATTTT. Translating gives CASSLGRERATDTQYF. The chain joins TRBV5-5 to TRBJ2-3, with D possibly TRBD2 on 6 matching bases. The CDR3 sequence is 16 residues long. V was trimmed by 0 bases and J by 2 bases, leaving 13 bases between them. The germline gives CDR1 SGHKS, CDR2 YYEKEE (reference sequence).

This chain connects TRBV24-1 to TRBJ1-5; D ambiguous. Germline V gene data show CDR1 as KGHDR and CDR2 as SFDVKD. The V end lost 2 bases, the J end lost 4 bases, and 8 bases lay between the germline ends. The CDR3 has 14 residues. The CDR3 spells CATSDYSSNQPQHF. CDR3 sequence (DNA): TGTGCCACCAGTGATTACAGCTCGAATCAGCCCCAGCATTTT.

This clonotype was found a few times. The rearrangement links TRBV28 to TRBJ2-7; 9 bases line up with TRBD2. The CDR3 sequence is 16 residues long. V lost 3 bases to trimming and J lost 3 bases; unmatched junction nucleotides: 9. Germline assignment: CDR1 MDHEN and CDR2 SYDVKM. The CDR3 DNA follows: TGTGCCAGCAGTTTGACGGCGGGGGGGCTGGTCTACGAGCAGTACGTC. Translating gives CASSLTAGGLVYEQYV.

The sample holds many counts of this clonotype. This sequence joins TRBV7-2 and TRBJ2-1; a possible D gene is TRBD2 (5 bases). V lost 9 bases to trimming and J lost 6 bases, with 12 bases between them. The CDR3 extends over 12 amino acids. Germline V CDR1 and CDR2: SGHTA, FQGNSA. This CDR3 is CASLDSLNEQFF. The CDR3 DNA reads TGTGCCAGTCTGGACTCCCTCAATGAGCAGTTCTTC.

The chain is built from TRBV4-1 and TRBJ2-1, with 11 nucleotides matching TRBD1. The junction had 2 bases not matched to a gene; V was cut back by 1 base and J by 3 bases. Germline loops: CDR1 MGHRA, CDR2 YSYEKL. This CDR3 has 16 residues. The CDR3 loop is CASSQAGQGDYNEQFF. Here the CDR3 DNA reads TGCGCCAGCAGCCAAGCGGGACAGGGGGACTACAATGAGCAGTTCTTC.

In its sample, this clonotype was seen many times. V usage is TRBV7-6 and J usage is TRBJ2-3; TRBD2 aligns across 7 bases. The V segment lost 3 bases and the J segment 1 base; nucleotides outside the gene matches: 13. From germline, CDR1 is SGHVS and CDR2 FNYEAQ. The CDR3 sequence is 18 residues long. This CDR3 reads CASSLGILAGERTDTQYF. The CDR3 coding sequence is TGTGCCAGCAGCTTGGGGATATTGGCGGGGGAACGCACAGATACGCAGTATTTT.